This T cell receptor (beta chain) comes out of a study of cytotoxic CD8 clonotypes in ibrutinib-treated CLL. Sequencing used immunoSEQ multiplex PCR; TCRdb keeps in-frame clones, though not all of them. This table has hundreds of thousands of clones, 67% appearing once. CDR3 length equals 19 residues. The germline V gene has CDR1 LNHNV and CDR2 YYDKDF (reference sequence). Trimming shortened V by 0 bases and J by 0 bases, and 19 bases separated the two germline ends. The J gene is TRBJ2-3, the V gene TRBV15; no firm D call. The sequenced sample was PBMCs, obtained after 36 months of ibrutinib treatment. This sequence was found in a human donor with chronic lymphocytic leukemia. DNA for the CDR3: TGTGCCACCAGCAGAGAGACGCCAGTCCAACCACCTAGCACAGATACGCAGTATTTT. This codes for CATSRETPVQPPSTDTQYF.